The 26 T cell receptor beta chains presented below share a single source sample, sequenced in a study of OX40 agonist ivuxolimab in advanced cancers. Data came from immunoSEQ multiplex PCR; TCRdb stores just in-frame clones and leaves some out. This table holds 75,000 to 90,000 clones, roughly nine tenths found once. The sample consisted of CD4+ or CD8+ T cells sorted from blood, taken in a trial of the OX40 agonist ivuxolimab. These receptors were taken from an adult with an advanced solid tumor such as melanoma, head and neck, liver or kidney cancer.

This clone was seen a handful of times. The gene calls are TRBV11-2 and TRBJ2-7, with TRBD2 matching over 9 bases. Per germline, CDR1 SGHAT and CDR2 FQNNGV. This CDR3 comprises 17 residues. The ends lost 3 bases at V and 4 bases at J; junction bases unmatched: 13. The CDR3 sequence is CASSFGLALLKSYEQYF. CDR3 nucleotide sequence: TGTGCCAGCAGCTTCGGACTAGCGCTGCTAAAGAGTTACGAGCAGTACTTC.

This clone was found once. The CDR3 region has the DNA TGTGCCAGCAGTTATAACCTAGCGGGAAGCACAGATACGCAGTATTTT. Protein sequence: CASSYNLAGSTDTQYF. The chain employs TRBV6-5 and TRBJ2-3; 9 nucleotides agree with TRBD2. The CDR3 extends over 16 amino acids. Germline V gene data show CDR1 as MNHEY and CDR2 as SVGAGI. V shed 3 bases and J 0 bases; nucleotides not matched to a gene: 4.

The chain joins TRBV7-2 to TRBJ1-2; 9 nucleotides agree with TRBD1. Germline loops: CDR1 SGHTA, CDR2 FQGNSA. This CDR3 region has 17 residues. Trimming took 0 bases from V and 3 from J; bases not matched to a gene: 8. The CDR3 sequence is CASSLAGDRGYHYGYTF. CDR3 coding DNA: TGTGCCAGCAGCTTAGCGGGAGACAGGGGGTATCACTATGGCTACACCTTC.

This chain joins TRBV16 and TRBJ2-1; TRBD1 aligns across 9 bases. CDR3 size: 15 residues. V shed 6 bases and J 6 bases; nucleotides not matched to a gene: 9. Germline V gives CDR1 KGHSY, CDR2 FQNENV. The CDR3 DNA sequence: TGTGCCAGCAGACGCGACAGGGGGGCTATCAATGAGCAGTTCTTC. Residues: CASRRDRGAINEQFF. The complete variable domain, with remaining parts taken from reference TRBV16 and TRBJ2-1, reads GEEVAQTPKHLVRGEGQKAKLYCAPIKGHSYVFWYQQVLKNEFKFLISFQNENVFDETGMPKERFSAKCLPNSPCSLEIQATKLEDSAVYFCASRRDRGAINEQFFGPGTRLTVL.

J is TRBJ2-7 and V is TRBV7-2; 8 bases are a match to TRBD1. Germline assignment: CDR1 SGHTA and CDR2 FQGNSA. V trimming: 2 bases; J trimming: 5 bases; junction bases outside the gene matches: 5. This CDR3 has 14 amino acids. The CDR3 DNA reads TGTGCCAGCAGCTTAACTCAGGGGGCACACGAGCAGTACTTC. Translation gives CASSLTQGAHEQYF.

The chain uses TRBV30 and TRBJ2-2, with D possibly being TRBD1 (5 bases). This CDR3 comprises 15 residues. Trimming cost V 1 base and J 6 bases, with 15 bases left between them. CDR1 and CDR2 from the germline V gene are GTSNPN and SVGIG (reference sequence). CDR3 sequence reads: CAWSERRLRAGELFF. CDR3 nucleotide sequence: TGTGCCTGGAGTGAAAGACGACTCAGGGCCGGGGAGCTGTTTTTT.

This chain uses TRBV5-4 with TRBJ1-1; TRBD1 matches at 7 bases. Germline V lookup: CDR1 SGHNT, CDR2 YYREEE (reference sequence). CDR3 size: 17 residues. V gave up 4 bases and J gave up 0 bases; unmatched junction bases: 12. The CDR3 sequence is CASSTGNRGGVNTEAFF. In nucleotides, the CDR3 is TGTGCCAGCAGCACGGGAAACAGGGGAGGGGTGAACACTGAAGCTTTCTTT.

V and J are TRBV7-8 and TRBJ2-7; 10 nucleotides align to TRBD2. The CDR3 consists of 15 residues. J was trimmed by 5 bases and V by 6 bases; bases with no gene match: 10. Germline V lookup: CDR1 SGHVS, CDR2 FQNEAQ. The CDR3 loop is CASRSKREGPNEQYF. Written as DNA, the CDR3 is TGTGCCAGCAGGAGTAAGCGGGAGGGCCCCAACGAGCAGTACTTC.

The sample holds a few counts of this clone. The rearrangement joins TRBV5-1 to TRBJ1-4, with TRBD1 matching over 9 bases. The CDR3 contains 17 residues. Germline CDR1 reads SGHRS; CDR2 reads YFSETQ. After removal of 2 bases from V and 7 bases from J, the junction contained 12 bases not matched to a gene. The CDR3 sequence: CASSLRTGAAEGEKLFF. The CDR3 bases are TGCGCCAGCAGCTTAAGGACAGGGGCCGCGGAGGGTGAAAAACTGTTTTTT. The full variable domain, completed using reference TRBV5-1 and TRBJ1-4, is KAGVTQTPRYLIKTRGQQVTLSCSPISGHRSVSWYQQTPGQGLQFLFEYFSETQRNKGNFPGRFSGRQFSNSRSEMNVSTLELGDSALYLCASSLRTGAAEGEKLFFGSGTQLSVL.

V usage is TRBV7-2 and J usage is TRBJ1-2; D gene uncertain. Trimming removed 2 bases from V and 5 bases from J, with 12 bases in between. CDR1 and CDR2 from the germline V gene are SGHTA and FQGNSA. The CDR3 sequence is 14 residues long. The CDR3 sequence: CASSLLPREYGYTF. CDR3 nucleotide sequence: TGTGCCAGCAGCTTATTACCCCGGGAGTATGGCTACACCTTC.

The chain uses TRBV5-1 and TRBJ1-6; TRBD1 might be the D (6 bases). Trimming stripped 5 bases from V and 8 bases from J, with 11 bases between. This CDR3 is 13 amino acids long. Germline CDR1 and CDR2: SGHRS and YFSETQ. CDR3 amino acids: CASRTGLDSPLHF. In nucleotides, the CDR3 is TGCGCCAGCAGGACAGGCCTTGATTCACCCCTCCACTTT. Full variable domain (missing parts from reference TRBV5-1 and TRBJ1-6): KAGVTQTPRYLIKTRGQQVTLSCSPISGHRSVSWYQQTPGQGLQFLFEYFSETQRNKGNFPGRFSGRQFSNSRSEMNVSTLELGDSALYLCASRTGLDSPLHFGNGTRLTVT.

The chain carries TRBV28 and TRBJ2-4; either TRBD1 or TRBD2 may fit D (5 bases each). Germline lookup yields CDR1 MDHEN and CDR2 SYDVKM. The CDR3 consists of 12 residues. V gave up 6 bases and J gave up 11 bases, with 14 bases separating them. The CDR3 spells CASSPGRPVQYF. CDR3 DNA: TGTGCCAGCAGCCCGGGACGTCCAGTTCAGTACTTC.

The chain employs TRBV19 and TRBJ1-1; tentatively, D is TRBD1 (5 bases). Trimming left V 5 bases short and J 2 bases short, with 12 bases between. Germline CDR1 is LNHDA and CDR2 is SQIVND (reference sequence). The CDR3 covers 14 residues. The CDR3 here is CASSARVGNTEAFF. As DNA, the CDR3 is TGTGCCAGTAGTGCCAGGGTAGGTAACACTGAAGCTTTCTTT.

The CDR3 region is CSVDRAGEGYTF. The CDR3 DNA follows: TGCAGCGTTGATCGGGCAGGGGAAGGCTACACCTTC. This chain joins TRBV29-1 and TRBJ1-2; D might be TRBD1 (6 bases). V shed 3 bases and J shed 8 bases, with 13 bases lying between them. This CDR3 contains 12 residues. Germline CDR1 and CDR2: SQVTM and ANQGSEA.

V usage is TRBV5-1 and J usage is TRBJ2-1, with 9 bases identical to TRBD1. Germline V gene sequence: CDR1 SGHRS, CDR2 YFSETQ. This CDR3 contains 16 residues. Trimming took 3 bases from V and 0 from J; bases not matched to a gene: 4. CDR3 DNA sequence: TGCGCCAGCAGCTCGGGACAGGGAAGCTCCTACAATGAGCAGTTCTTC. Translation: CASSSGQGSSYNEQFF.

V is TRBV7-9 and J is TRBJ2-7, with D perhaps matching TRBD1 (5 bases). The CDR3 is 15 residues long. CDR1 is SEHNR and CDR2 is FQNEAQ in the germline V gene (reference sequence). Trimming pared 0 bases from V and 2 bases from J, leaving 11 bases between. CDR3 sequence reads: CASSLAGHLPYEQYF. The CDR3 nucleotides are TGTGCCAGCAGCTTAGCCGGACACCTCCCCTACGAGCAGTACTTC.

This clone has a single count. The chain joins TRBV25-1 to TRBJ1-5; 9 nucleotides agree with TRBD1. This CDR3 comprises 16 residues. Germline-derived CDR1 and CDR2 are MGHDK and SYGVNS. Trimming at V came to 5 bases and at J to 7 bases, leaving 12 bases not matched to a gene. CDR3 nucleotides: TGTGCCAGCAGTTGGCACGGGACAGGGTCGAGGCAGCCCCAGCATTTT. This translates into CASSWHGTGSRQPQHF.

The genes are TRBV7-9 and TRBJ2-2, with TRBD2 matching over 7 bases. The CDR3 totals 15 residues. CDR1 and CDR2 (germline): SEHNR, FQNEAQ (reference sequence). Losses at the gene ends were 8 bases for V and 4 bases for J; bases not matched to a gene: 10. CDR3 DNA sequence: TGTGCCAGCGTGGGGAGGGGCGAGGTCACCGGGGAGCTGTTTTTT. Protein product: CASVGRGEVTGELFF. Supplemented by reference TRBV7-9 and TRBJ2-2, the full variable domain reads DTGVSQNPRHKITKRGQNVTFRCDPISEHNRLYWYRQTLGQGPEFLTYFQNEAQLEKSRLLSDRFSAERPKGSFSTLEIQRTEQGDSAMYLCASVGRGEVTGELFFGEGSRLTVL.

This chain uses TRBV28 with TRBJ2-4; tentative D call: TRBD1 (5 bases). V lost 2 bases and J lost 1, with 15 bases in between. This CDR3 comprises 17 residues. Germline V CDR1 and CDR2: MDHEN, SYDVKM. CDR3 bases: TGTGCCAGCAGTTTAATCGACAGCTCTGTCGCCAAAAACATTCAGTACTTC. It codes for CASSLIDSSVAKNIQYF.

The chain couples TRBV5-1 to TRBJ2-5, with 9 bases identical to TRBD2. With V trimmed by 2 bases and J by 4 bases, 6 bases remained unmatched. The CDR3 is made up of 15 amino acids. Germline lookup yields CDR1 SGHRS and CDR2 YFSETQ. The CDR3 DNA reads TGCGCCAGCAGCTTCGCGGGAGGGCCCTCAGAGACCCAGTACTTC. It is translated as CASSFAGGPSETQYF.

The CDR3 reads CASSLQQNTDTQYF. Written as DNA, the CDR3 is TGTGCCAGCAGCTTGCAACAGAACACAGATACGCAGTATTTT. The gene calls are TRBV7-9 and TRBJ2-3, with D unresolved. Deletions cut 3 bases from V and 2 bases from J, with 9 bases between. Per germline, CDR1 SEHNR and CDR2 FQNEAQ (reference sequence). The CDR3 loop spans 14 amino acids.

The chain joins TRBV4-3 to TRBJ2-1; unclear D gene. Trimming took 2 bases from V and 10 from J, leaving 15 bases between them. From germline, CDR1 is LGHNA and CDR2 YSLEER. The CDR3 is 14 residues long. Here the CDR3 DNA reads TGCGCCAGCAGCCAAACCCATGGCTTGGCGGAGCAGTTCTTC. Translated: CASSQTHGLAEQFF.

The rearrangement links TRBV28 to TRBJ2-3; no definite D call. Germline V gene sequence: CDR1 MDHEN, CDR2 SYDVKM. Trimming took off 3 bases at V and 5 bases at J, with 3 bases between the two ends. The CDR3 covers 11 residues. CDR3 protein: CASSFLDTQYF. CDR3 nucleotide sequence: TGTGCCAGCAGTTTTCTAGATACGCAGTATTTT.

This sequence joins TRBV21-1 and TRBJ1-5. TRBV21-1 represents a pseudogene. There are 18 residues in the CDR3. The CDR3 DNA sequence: TGTGCCAGCAGCAAAACTCGCCTAGGCATTTTGGGCAATCAGCCCCAGCATTTT. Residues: CASSKTRLGILGNQPQHF.

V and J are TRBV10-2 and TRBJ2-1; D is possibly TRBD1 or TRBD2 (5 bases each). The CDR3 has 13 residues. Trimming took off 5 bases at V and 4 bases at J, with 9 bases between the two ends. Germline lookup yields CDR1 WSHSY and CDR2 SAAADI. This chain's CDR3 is CASSRGSYNEQFF. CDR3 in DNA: TGCGCCAGCAGTCGGGGCAGTTACAATGAGCAGTTCTTC.

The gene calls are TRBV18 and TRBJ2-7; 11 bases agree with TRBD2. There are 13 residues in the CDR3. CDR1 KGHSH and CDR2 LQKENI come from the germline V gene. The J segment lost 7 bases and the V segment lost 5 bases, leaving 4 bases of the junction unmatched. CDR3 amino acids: CASSDLAGGEQYF. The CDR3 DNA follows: TGTGCCAGCTCAGACCTAGCGGGAGGTGAGCAGTACTTC. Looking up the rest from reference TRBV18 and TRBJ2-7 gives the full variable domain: NAGVMQNPRHLVRRRGQEARLRCSPMKGHSHVYWYRQLPEEGLKFMVYLQKENIIDESGMPKERFSAEFPKEGPSILRIQQVVRGDSAAYFCASSDLAGGEQYFGPGTRLTVT.